This TCR beta chain originates from a study of blood T cell repertoires in COVID-19. About the research overall: Sites in the United States, Italy and Spain provided acute and convalescent COVID-19 samples. In each case, the material was cDNA or gDNA derived from T cells, B-cell-depleted T cells, or PBMCs.

Germline CDR1 LGHNT, CDR2 FRNRAP. The CDR3 extends over 17 amino acids. J was trimmed by 5 bases and V by 1 base; bases with no gene match: 11. Original analysis: The authors estimated nucleated cell counts from reference gene primer amplification. The assay was immunoSEQ multiplex PCR, and TCRdb's table has in-frame clones only and misses some. The V and J calls and clone size come from that table; D and trimming were worked out from the DNA. The sample has more than 95,000 clones, around 87% seen once. Input material: peripheral blood. V usage is TRBV12-5 and J usage is TRBJ2-1; 7 bases match TRBD2. This TCR came from a man aged 45-60 years with acute or convalescent COVID-19. CDR3 protein: CASGLDPRLAFHNEQFF. CDR3 coding DNA: TGTGCTAGTGGTTTGGACCCTCGACTAGCTTTCCACAATGAGCAGTTCTTC.